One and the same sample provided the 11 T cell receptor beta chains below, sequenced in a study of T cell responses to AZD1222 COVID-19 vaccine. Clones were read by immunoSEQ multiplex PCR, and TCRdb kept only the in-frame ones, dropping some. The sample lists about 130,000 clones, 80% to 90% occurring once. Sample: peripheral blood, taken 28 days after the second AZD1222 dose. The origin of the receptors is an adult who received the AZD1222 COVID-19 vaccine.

The CDR3 spells CASSQEVQETQYF. The CDR3 coding sequence is TGTGCCAGCAGCCAAGAGGTCCAAGAGACCCAGTACTTC. This rearrangement joins TRBV3-1 (or the pseudogene TRBV3-2) to TRBJ2-5; D remains unclear. The V and J ends lost 0 bases and 1 base respectively, with 3 bases between them. Germline CDR1 LGHDT, CDR2 YNNKEL (reference sequence). This CDR3 spans 13 amino acids.

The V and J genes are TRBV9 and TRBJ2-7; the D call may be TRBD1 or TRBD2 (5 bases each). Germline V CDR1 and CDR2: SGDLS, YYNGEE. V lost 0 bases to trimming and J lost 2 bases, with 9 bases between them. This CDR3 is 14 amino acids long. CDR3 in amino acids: CASSVDLGAYEQYF. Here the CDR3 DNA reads TGTGCCAGCAGCGTAGACTTGGGGGCCTACGAGCAGTACTTC.

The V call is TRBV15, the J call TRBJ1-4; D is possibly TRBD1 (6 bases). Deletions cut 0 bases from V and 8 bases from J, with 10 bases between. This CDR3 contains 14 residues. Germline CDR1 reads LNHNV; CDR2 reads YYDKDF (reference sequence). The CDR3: CATSREQGGEKLFF. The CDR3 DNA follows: TGTGCCACCAGCAGAGAACAGGGAGGAGAAAAACTGTTTTTT.

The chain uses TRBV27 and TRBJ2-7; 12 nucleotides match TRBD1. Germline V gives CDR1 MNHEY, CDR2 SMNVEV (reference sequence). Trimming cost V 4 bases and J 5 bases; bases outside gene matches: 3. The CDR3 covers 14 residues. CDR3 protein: CASSSGTGGHEQYF. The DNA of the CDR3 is TGTGCCAGCAGTTCCGGGACAGGGGGCCACGAGCAGTACTTC.

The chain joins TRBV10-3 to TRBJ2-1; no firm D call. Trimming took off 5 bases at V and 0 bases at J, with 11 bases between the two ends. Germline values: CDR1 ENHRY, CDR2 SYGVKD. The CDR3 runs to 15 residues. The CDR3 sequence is CAISPNPSSYNEQFF. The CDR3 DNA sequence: TGTGCCATCAGTCCAAACCCGAGCTCCTACAATGAGCAGTTCTTC.

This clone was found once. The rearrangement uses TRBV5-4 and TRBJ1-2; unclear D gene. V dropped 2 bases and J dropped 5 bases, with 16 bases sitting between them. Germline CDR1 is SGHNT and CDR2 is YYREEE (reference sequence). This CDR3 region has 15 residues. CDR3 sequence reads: CASSFPDPSGYGYTF. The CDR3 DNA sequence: TGTGCCAGCAGCTTCCCGGACCCTAGTGGGTATGGCTACACCTTC. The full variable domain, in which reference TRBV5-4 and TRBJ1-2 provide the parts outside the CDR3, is ETGVTQSPTHLIKTRGQQVTLRCSSQSGHNTVSWYQQALGQGPQFIFQYYREEENGRGNFPPRFSGLQFPNYSSELNVNALELDDSALYLCASSFPDPSGYGYTFGSGTRLTVV.

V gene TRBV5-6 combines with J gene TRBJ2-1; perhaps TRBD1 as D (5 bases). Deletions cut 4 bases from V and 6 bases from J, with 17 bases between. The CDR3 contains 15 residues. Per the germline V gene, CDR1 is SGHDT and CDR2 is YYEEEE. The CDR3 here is CASSPLDQGGNEQFF. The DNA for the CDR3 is TGTGCCAGCAGCCCATTGGACCAGGGCGGCAATGAGCAGTTCTTC. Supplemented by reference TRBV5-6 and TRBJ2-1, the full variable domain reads DAGVTQSPTHLIKTRGQQVTLRCSPKSGHDTVSWYQQALGQGPQFIFQYYEEEERQRGNFPDRFSGHQFPNYSSELNVNALLLGDSALYLCASSPLDQGGNEQFFGPGTRLTVL.

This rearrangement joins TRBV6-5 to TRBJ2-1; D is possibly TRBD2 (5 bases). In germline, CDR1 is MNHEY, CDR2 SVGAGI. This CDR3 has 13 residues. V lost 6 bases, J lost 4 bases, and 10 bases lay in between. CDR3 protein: CASRTEGYNEQFF. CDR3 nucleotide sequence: TGTGCCAGCAGAACCGAGGGTTACAATGAGCAGTTCTTC.

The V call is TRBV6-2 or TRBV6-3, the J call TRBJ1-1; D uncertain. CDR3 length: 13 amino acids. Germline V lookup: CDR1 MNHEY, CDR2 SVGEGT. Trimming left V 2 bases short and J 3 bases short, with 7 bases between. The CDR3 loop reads CASSYLPDTEAFF. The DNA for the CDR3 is TGTGCCAGCAGTTACCTCCCCGACACTGAAGCTTTCTTT.

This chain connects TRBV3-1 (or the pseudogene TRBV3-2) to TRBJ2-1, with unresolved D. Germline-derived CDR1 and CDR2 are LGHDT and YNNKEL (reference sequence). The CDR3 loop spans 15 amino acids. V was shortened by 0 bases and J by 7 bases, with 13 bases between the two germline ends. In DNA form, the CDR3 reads TGTGCCAGCAGCCAAGACCTAGTAAGGGTGAATGAGCAGTTCTTC. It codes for CASSQDLVRVNEQFF.

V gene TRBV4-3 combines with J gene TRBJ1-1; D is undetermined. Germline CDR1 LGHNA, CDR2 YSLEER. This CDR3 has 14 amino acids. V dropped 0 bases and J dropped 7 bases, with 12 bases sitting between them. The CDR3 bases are TGCGCCAGCAGCCAAGATGTAGGGTTCAGTGAAGCTTTCTTT. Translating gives CASSQDVGFSEAFF.